This entry lists 18 T cell receptor beta chains sequenced from one sample in a study of blood T cell repertoires in COVID-19. Repertoires were generated with immunoSEQ multiplex PCR, while TCRdb's copy carries only in-frame clones and drops some. The sample yields about 300,000 clones, 88% seen once. Specimen: peripheral blood. Receptors were obtained from a woman aged 30 to 39 who had recovered from COVID-19.

This chain uses TRBV19 with TRBJ1-1; maybe TRBD1 (5 bases). V lost 6 bases to trimming and J lost 5 bases, with 13 bases between them. The CDR3 is made up of 13 amino acids. Germline V CDR1 and CDR2: LNHDA, SQIVND (reference sequence). DNA for the CDR3: TGTGCCAGTAGCCCTGACAGTCGGACTGAAGCTTTCTTT. Residues: CASSPDSRTEAFF.

This chain links TRBV4-2 with TRBJ2-3; 9 bases agree with TRBD1. The CDR3 is 16 amino acids. V was pared by 3 bases and J by 1 base, with 5 bases of the junction left unmatched. Germline V gives CDR1 LGHNA, CDR2 YNFKEQ. CDR3 residues: CASSQTWTGGTDTQYF. Written as DNA, the CDR3 is TGTGCCAGCAGCCAGACTTGGACAGGGGGCACAGATACGCAGTATTTT.

Only one count was recorded for this clone. The V gene is TRBV5-4, the J gene TRBJ2-5, with 9 bases fitting TRBD2. V shed 5 bases, J shed 4 bases, and the junction held 12 bases outside the gene matches. Germline CDR1 and CDR2: SGHNT and YYREEE (reference sequence). The CDR3 covers 16 residues. For the CDR3, the DNA is TGTGCCAGCAGACCCGGGGGGCTAGCGGGGTTAGAGACCCAGTACTTC. Translated: CASRPGGLAGLETQYF.

The DNA for the CDR3 is TGTGCCAGCACCCCAGGGGGATCTAATTCACCCCTCCACTTT. Translated: CASTPGGSNSPLHF. The chain joins TRBV6-6 to TRBJ1-6, with 7 bases that match TRBD1. From germline, CDR1 is MNHNY and CDR2 SVGAGI (reference sequence). The CDR3 consists of 14 residues. The junction had 6 bases not matched to a gene; V was cut back by 7 bases and J by 6 bases.

The V and J genes are TRBV4-1 and TRBJ2-7, with 9 nucleotides matching TRBD2. The trim removed 4 bases at V and 3 bases at J, leaving 7 bases unmatched. The CDR3 is made up of 15 amino acids. Per the germline V gene, CDR1 is MGHRA and CDR2 is YSYEKL. CDR3 amino acids: CASSPAGGLGYEQYF. The CDR3, as DNA: TGCGCCAGCAGCCCAGCGGGGGGCTTAGGCTACGAGCAGTACTTC.

The chain uses TRBV20-1 and TRBJ2-5, with D uncertain. Per germline, CDR1 DFQATT and CDR2 SNEGSKA (reference sequence). V lost 1 base and J 3 bases, leaving 3 bases between the germline ends. The CDR3 loop spans 11 amino acids. Here the CDR3 reads CSARGEETQYF. The CDR3, as DNA: TGCAGTGCTAGAGGAGAAGAGACCCAGTACTTC.

This clone was found once. This chain connects TRBV7-8 to TRBJ2-5; 9 positions agree with TRBD2. The junction had 5 bases not matched to a gene; V was cut back by 1 base and J by 5 bases. This CDR3 is 15 amino acids long. In germline, CDR1 is SGHVS, CDR2 FQNEAQ. The CDR3 DNA sequence: TGTGCCAGCAGCTTAGGCACTAGCGGGTGGGAGACCCAGTACTTC. The encoded protein is CASSLGTSGWETQYF.

V and J are TRBV5-4 and TRBJ2-1; TRBD1 matches 9 bases. From germline, CDR1 is SGHNT and CDR2 YYREEE (reference sequence). J lost 5 bases, V lost 0 bases, and 3 bases had no gene match. This CDR3 is 15 amino acids long. DNA of the CDR3: TGTGCCAGCAGCTTGGACTGGACAGGGGACAATGAGCAGTTCTTC. This sequence encodes CASSLDWTGDNEQFF.

This sequence joins TRBV6-2 or TRBV6-3 and TRBJ1-1, with 10 bases that match TRBD1. In germline, CDR1 is MNHEY, CDR2 SVGEGT. After removal of 2 bases from V and 2 bases from J, the junction contained 5 bases not matched to a gene. The CDR3 consists of 16 residues. CDR3 nucleotide sequence: TGTGCCAGCAGTTACAGGGGGACAGGGGCAAACACTGAAGCTTTCTTT. This translates into CASSYRGTGANTEAFF.

Comments on this clone: Germline and junction disagree at one end, which may indicate a read error. This chain uses TRBV13 with TRBJ1-1; tentative D call: TRBD1 (5 bases). The CDR3 is made up of 14 amino acids. Germline assignment: CDR1 PRHDT and CDR2 FYEKMQ (reference sequence). Here the CDR3 reads CASSSSQRGRELWF. For the CDR3, the DNA is TGTGCCAGCAGCTCCTCGCAGCGGGGACGTGAGCTTTGGTTT.

This rearrangement joins TRBV6-5 to TRBJ1-1; 7 bases line up with TRBD1. The germline V gene has CDR1 MNHEY and CDR2 SVGAGI. The CDR3 is 14 residues long. The trim removed 6 bases at V and 0 bases at J, leaving 4 bases unmatched. CDR3 sequence (DNA): TGTGCCAGCAGACCCGGGACAGTGAACACTGAAGCTTTCTTT. The encoded protein is CASRPGTVNTEAFF.

The chain employs TRBV5-5 and TRBJ2-7; weak D call: TRBD1 (6 bases). The germline gives CDR1 SGHKS, CDR2 YYEKEE (reference sequence). The CDR3 is 14 amino acids. V was pared by 2 bases and J by 2 bases, with 11 bases between. CDR3 protein: CASSFSTGPYEQYF. For the CDR3, the DNA is TGTGCCAGCAGCTTCTCGACAGGACCCTACGAGCAGTACTTC. Using reference TRBV5-5 and TRBJ2-7 for the parts outside the CDR3, the full variable domain is DAGVTQSPTHLIKTRGQQVTLRCSPISGHKSVSWYQQVLGQGPQFIFQYYEKEERGRGNFPDRFSARQFPNYSSELNVNALLLGDSALYLCASSFSTGPYEQYFGPGTRLTVT.

This clone was seen a handful of times. This rearrangement joins TRBV11-2 to TRBJ2-7; D is unclear. Germline CDR1 SGHAT, CDR2 FQNNGV. V dropped 0 bases and J dropped 0 bases, with 9 bases sitting between them. The CDR3 consists of 15 residues. This CDR3 is CASSLEVAASYEQYF. Here the CDR3 DNA reads TGTGCCAGCAGCTTAGAGGTGGCGGCCTCCTACGAGCAGTACTTC.

J is TRBJ2-3 and V is TRBV5-1; no definite D call. CDR1 is SGHRS and CDR2 is YFSETQ in the germline V gene. The CDR3 has 15 amino acids. Trimming removed 0 bases at V and 1 base at J, with 9 bases between. The chain's CDR3 is CASSLGVRGTDTQYF. DNA of the CDR3: TGCGCCAGCAGCTTGGGTGTTCGGGGCACAGATACGCAGTATTTT. The full variable domain, with the rest looked up from reference TRBV5-1 and TRBJ2-3, is KAGVTQTPRYLIKTRGQQVTLSCSPISGHRSVSWYQQTPGQGLQFLFEYFSETQRNKGNFPGRFSGRQFSNSRSEMNVSTLELGDSALYLCASSLGVRGTDTQYFGPGTRLTVL.

The CDR3 DNA sequence: TGTGCCAGCAGCTTGGTCGGTAACTATGGCTACACCTTC. Residues: CASSLVGNYGYTF. The gene calls are TRBV5-6 and TRBJ1-2; no firm D call. The CDR3 extends over 13 amino acids. Trimming cost V 0 bases and J 1 base, with 4 bases left between them. In germline, CDR1 is SGHDT, CDR2 YYEEEE.

The rearrangement joins TRBV5-6 to TRBJ2-3; possible D gene TRBD1, 5 bases. Germline V gene lookup returns CDR1 SGHDT and CDR2 YYEEEE. This CDR3 has 16 amino acids. Deletions cut 0 bases from V and 0 bases from J, with 11 bases between. The CDR3 DNA sequence: TGTGCCAGCAGCTTGGGGTCAGGGTATAGCACAGATACGCAGTATTTT. Translated: CASSLGSGYSTDTQYF.

The chain uses TRBV3-1 (or the pseudogene TRBV3-2) and TRBJ2-3, with D tentatively TRBD2 (6 bases). Germline CDR1 LGHDT, CDR2 YNNKEL (reference sequence). The CDR3 runs to 15 residues. Trimming stripped 8 bases from V and 0 bases from J, with 15 bases between. The CDR3 nucleotides are TGTGCCAGCGGGAGGCCGACCACTAGCACAGATACGCAGTATTTT. It yields the protein CASGRPTTSTDTQYF.

J is TRBJ2-2 and V is TRBV27; 7 bases agree with TRBD1. This CDR3 is built from 15 residues. J was trimmed by 6 bases and V by 5 bases; bases with no gene match: 9. Germline lookup yields CDR1 MNHEY and CDR2 SMNVEV (reference sequence). CDR3 sequence (DNA): TGTGCCAGCAGTCCCGACAGGGCGAATGCCGGGGAGCTGTTTTTT. Translation: CASSPDRANAGELFF.